Following are 17 T cell receptor beta chains from one sample sequenced in a study of early T cells in non-severe SARS-CoV-2 infection. In TCRdb, the 5' RACE reads were re-called with MiXCR into one record per CDR3 protein. Of roughly 60,000 distinct CDR3 sequences listed, approximately 10% are singletons. This sample comprised whole blood, obtained at baseline. These TCRs come from an adult who was a healthcare worker with PCR-confirmed SARS-CoV-2 infection or an uninfected control (not recorded which).

This clonotype has just a few counts. The chain uses TRBV18 and TRBJ2-3; weak D call: TRBD1 (6 bases). Germline assignment: CDR1 KGHSH and CDR2 LQKENI. The CDR3 runs to 15 residues. V was trimmed by 4 bases and J by 3 bases, leaving 14 bases between them. CDR3 protein: CASSRTAPSTDTQYF. The CDR3 nucleotides are TGTGCCAGCTCACGGACAGCTCCATCTACAGATACGCAGTATTTT.

This chain joins TRBV3-1 and TRBJ2-1; 7 bases match TRBD2. Germline values: CDR1 LGHDT, CDR2 YNNKEL (reference sequence). The CDR3 spans 14 residues. The V and J ends lost 2 bases and 2 bases, in that order; junction bases with no gene match: 0. CDR3 bases: TGTGCCAGCAGCCAAAGCGGGGCCTACAATGAGCAGTTCTTC. It yields the protein CASSQSGAYNEQFF.

In its sample, this clonotype was seen many times. J is TRBJ1-1 and V is TRBV7-9, with TRBD1 matching 11 bases. With V trimmed by 0 bases and J by 10 bases, 4 bases remained unmatched. The CDR3 runs to 14 residues. The germline CDR1 and CDR2 sequences are SEHNR and FQNEAQ (reference sequence). The DNA of the CDR3 is TGTGCCAGCAGCTTAGCAGGACAGGGGGCTCCAGCTTTCTTT. Its translation: CASSLAGQGAPAFF.

This clonotype has only a few counts. The V call is TRBV21-1, the J call TRBJ1-6. TRBV21-1 is tagged as a pseudogene. The CDR3 is 18 residues long. CDR3 nucleotides: TGTGCCAGCAGCAAAGCGGGACCCGAGCCCTCTTATAATTCACCCCTCCACTTT. It encodes CASSKAGPEPSYNSPLHF.

Only a few counts were recorded for this clonotype. The chain uses TRBV9 and TRBJ2-1; D possibly uses TRBD1 or TRBD2 (6 bases each). CDR1 is SGDLS, CDR2 YYNGEE, per germline. V was pared by 4 bases and J by 5 bases, with 16 bases between. The CDR3 runs to 15 residues. DNA of the CDR3: TGTGCCAGCAGCTTACGGGGGACACTTAACAATGAGCAGTTCTTC. It specifies CASSLRGTLNNEQFF.

This clonotype has ten or more counts. The V and J genes are TRBV6-2 or TRBV6-3 and TRBJ1-6, with TRBD1 matching 9 bases. Germline values: CDR1 MNHEY, CDR2 SVGEGT. Trimming at V came to 5 bases and at J to 10 bases, leaving 9 bases not matched to a gene. The CDR3 consists of 15 residues. The CDR3 nucleotides are TGTGCCAGCAGTGTACAGGGGGCGGTTAACTCACCCCTCCACTTT. It specifies CASSVQGAVNSPLHF.

The gene calls are TRBV29-1 and TRBJ2-3; 10 positions agree with TRBD1. The CDR3 is 15 residues long. The V segment lost 5 bases and the J segment 6 bases; nucleotides outside the gene matches: 11. Germline loops: CDR1 SQVTM, CDR2 ANQGSEA. The CDR3 region is CSVRPLTGGFDTQYF. CDR3 in DNA: TGCAGCGTTCGACCCCTGACAGGGGGCTTTGATACGCAGTATTTT.

The gene calls are TRBV7-9 and TRBJ2-7; D perhaps matches TRBD1 (5 bases). This CDR3 has 15 amino acids. Germline lookup yields CDR1 SEHNR and CDR2 FQNEAQ (reference sequence). Trimming cost V 5 bases and J 0 bases, with 14 bases left between them. In DNA, the CDR3 is TGTGCCAGCAGCAACCCCGACAGAAGCTCCTACGAGCAGTACTTC. Translation gives CASSNPDRSSYEQYF.

The gene calls are TRBV18 and TRBJ1-4, with D perhaps matching TRBD1 (5 bases). There are 16 residues in the CDR3. From germline, CDR1 is KGHSH and CDR2 LQKENI. Trimming pared 2 bases from V and 0 bases from J, leaving 10 bases between. CDR3: CASSPIDSTTNEKLFF. DNA of the CDR3: TGTGCCAGCTCACCAATCGACAGCACAACTAATGAAAAACTGTTTTTT. The full variable domain, its missing parts supplied by reference TRBV18 and TRBJ1-4, is NAGVMQNPRHLVRRRGQEARLRCSPMKGHSHVYWYRQLPEEGLKFMVYLQKENIIDESGMPKERFSAEFPKEGPSILRIQQVVRGDSAAYFCASSPIDSTTNEKLFFGSGTQLSVL.

This clonotype was found a few times. This chain joins TRBV7-3 and TRBJ2-1, with 11 nucleotides matching TRBD2. The V gene's germline CDR1 is SGHTA and CDR2 FQGTGA. The V and J ends lost 5 bases and 5 bases, in that order; junction bases with no gene match: 8. The CDR3 contains 16 residues. CDR3 region: CASSARSGLADNEQFF. In DNA form, the CDR3 reads TGTGCCAGCAGCGCAAGGTCGGGACTAGCGGACAATGAGCAGTTCTTC.

The chain is built from TRBV6-5 and TRBJ1-2, with D perhaps matching TRBD1 (5 bases). V lost 4 bases, J lost 8 bases, and 8 bases lay in between. The germline CDR1 and CDR2 sequences are MNHEY and SVGAGI. The CDR3 loop spans 11 amino acids. CDR3 DNA sequence: TGTGCCAGCAGTTCCGCAGGGGGCTACACCTTC. Amino acid sequence: CASSSAGGYTF.

This clonotype was counted between two and nine times. Here the CDR3 reads CASSSGVGQFF. The CDR3 nucleotides are TGTGCCAGCAGCTCAGGGGTTGGGCAGTTCTTC. The V and J genes are TRBV7-6 and TRBJ2-1, with a weak D call TRBD1 (6 bases). V was cut by 4 bases and J by 12 bases, with 10 bases left in between. CDR3 size: 11 residues. Germline lookup yields CDR1 SGHVS and CDR2 FNYEAQ.

In this sample, this clonotype turned up a few times. The J gene is TRBJ1-1, the V gene TRBV27; no firm D call. Germline V gene lookup returns CDR1 MNHEY and CDR2 SMNVEV (reference sequence). This CDR3 is built from 13 residues. The V end was cut by 8 bases, the J end by 0 bases, with 10 bases between. The CDR3 DNA is TGTGCCAGCCGTCAGTTCCTGAACACTGAAGCTTTCTTT. Its translation: CASRQFLNTEAFF.

This clonotype has only a few counts. This chain connects TRBV12-3 or TRBV12-4 to TRBJ1-1, with unresolved D. CDR3 length: 12 residues. Trimming cost V 3 bases and J 4 bases, with 6 bases left between them. DNA of the CDR3: TGTGCCAGCAGTTTCTTTTCCACTGAAGCTTTCTTT. Protein sequence: CASSFFSTEAFF.

The chain combines TRBV7-9 with TRBJ1-1; weak D call: TRBD1 (6 bases). V dropped 1 base and J dropped 1 base, with 10 bases sitting between them. The CDR3 is 15 residues long. The germline V gene has CDR1 SEHNR and CDR2 FQNEAQ (reference sequence). Here the CDR3 DNA reads TGTGCCAGCAGCTTAGGATGGACAGCGAACACTGAAGCTTTCTTT. It codes for CASSLGWTANTEAFF.

The V gene is TRBV12-3 or TRBV12-4, the J gene TRBJ1-4; perhaps TRBD1 as D (5 bases). The V gene lost 5 bases and the J gene lost 7 bases, with 14 bases spanning the gap. The CDR3 has 14 amino acids. The CDR3 reads CASSPPGRSEKLFF. In nucleotides, the CDR3 is TGTGCCAGCAGTCCCCCGGGACGGTCTGAAAAACTGTTTTTT.

There are many counts of this clonotype. The rearrangement uses TRBV7-8 and TRBJ2-6; no clear D gene. CDR3 length: 15 amino acids. Between the trimmed V and J ends, which lost 0 bases and 2 bases, there was a span of 5 bases. The V gene's germline CDR1 is SGHVS and CDR2 FQNEAQ. CDR3 coding DNA: TGTGCCAGCAGCTTAGCGGCGGCTGGGGCCAACGTCCTGACTTTC. It yields the protein CASSLAAAGANVLTF.